Presented here are 6 T cell receptor beta chains from one specimen sequenced in a study of T cell changes during pregnancy in multiple sclerosis. TCRdb's table, derived via immunoSEQ multiplex PCR, lists solely in-frame clones and lacks some. The sample records around 52,000 clones, around nine tenths being singletons. Sequencing was done on a sample of peripheral blood from another person, used as feeder cells. These receptors originate from a human donor whose cells served as feeder cells for cultures in a pregnancy study.

The V and J genes are TRBV30 and TRBJ1-1; no clear D gene. V was trimmed by 0 bases and J by 3 bases, leaving 5 bases between them. The germline V gene encodes CDR1 GTSNPN and CDR2 SVGIG (reference sequence). The CDR3 is 12 residues long. CDR3 coding DNA: TGTGCCTGGAGTGTATTGGACACTGAAGCTTTCTTT. This translates into CAWSVLDTEAFF.

The chain combines TRBV25-1 with TRBJ1-1; D is unclear. The V gene lost 6 bases and the J gene lost 4 bases, with 6 bases spanning the gap. This CDR3 comprises 11 residues. CDR1 MGHDK and CDR2 SYGVNS come from the germline V gene. For the CDR3, the DNA is TGTGCCAGCAGAGCACCCACTGAAGCTTTCTTT. Its protein product is CASRAPTEAFF. The full variable domain, completed using reference TRBV25-1 and TRBJ1-1, is EADIYQTPRYLVIGTGKKITLECSQTMGHDKMYWYQQDPGMELHLIHYSYGVNSTEKGDLSSESTVSRIRTEHFPLTLESARPSHTSQYLCASRAPTEAFFGQGTRLTVV.

This rearrangement joins TRBV29-1 to TRBJ2-1, with TRBD2 as a possible D gene (6 bases). From germline, CDR1 is SQVTM and CDR2 ANQGSEA. Trimming removed 4 bases at V and 5 bases at J, with 18 bases between. CDR3 size: 15 residues. The CDR3 is CSVAELAAINNEQFF. CDR3 sequence (DNA): TGCAGCGTTGCCGAATTAGCGGCGATAAACAATGAGCAGTTCTTC.

This clone was recorded only once. This chain links TRBV13 with TRBJ2-7; D gene unclear. The CDR3 is 15 amino acids. Germline V gene data show CDR1 as PRHDT and CDR2 as FYEKMQ (reference sequence). V was cut by 5 bases and J by 7 bases, with 21 bases left in between. The CDR3 loop is CASSPTHDTYHEQYF. The DNA of the CDR3 is TGTGCCAGCAGCCCCACACACGACACTTATCATGAGCAGTACTTC.

This clone is termed medium-sized. In the same sample, other DNA sequences code for this CDR3. The chain joins TRBV5-4 to TRBJ2-1; 10 bases agree with TRBD2. V was pared by 1 base and J by 8 bases, with 6 bases of the junction left unmatched. The CDR3 extends over 15 amino acids. CDR1 is SGHNT and CDR2 is YYREEE in the germline V gene (reference sequence). The chain's CDR3 is CASSLWLAGGDEQFF. For the CDR3, the DNA is TGTGCCAGCAGCTTGTGGTTAGCGGGAGGAGATGAGCAGTTCTTC. The full variable domain, rest sourced from reference TRBV5-4 and TRBJ2-1, is ETGVTQSPTHLIKTRGQQVTLRCSSQSGHNTVSWYQQALGQGPQFIFQYYREEENGRGNFPPRFSGLQFPNYSSELNVNALELDDSALYLCASSLWLAGGDEQFFGPGTRLTVL.

The chain carries TRBV13 and TRBJ2-7, with a weak D call TRBD1 (5 bases). V lost 1 base to trimming and J lost 0 bases, with 22 bases between them. The CDR3 is made up of 19 amino acids. CDR1 PRHDT and CDR2 FYEKMQ come from the germline V gene (reference sequence). The CDR3 sequence: CASSLELICFHQGSYEQYF. The CDR3 DNA reads TGTGCCAGCAGCTTAGAATTAATTTGTTTCCATCAGGGCTCCTACGAGCAGTACTTC.